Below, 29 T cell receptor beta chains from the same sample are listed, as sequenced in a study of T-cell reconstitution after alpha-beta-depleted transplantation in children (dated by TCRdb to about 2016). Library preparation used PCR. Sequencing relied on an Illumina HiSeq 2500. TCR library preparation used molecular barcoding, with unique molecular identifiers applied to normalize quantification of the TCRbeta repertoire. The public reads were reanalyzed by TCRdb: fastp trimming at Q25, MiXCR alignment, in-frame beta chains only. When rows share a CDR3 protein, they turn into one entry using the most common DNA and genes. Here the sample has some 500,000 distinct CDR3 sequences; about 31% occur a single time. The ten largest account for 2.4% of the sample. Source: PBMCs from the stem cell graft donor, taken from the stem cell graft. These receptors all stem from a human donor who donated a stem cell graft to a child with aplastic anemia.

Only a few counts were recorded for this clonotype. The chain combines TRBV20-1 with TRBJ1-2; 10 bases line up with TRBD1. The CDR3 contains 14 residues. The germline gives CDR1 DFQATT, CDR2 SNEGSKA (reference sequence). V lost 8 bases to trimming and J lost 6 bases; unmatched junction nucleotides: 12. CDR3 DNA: TGCAGTACCCCGGAGGACAGGGGGAGGCATGGCTACACCTTC. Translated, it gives CSTPEDRGRHGYTF.

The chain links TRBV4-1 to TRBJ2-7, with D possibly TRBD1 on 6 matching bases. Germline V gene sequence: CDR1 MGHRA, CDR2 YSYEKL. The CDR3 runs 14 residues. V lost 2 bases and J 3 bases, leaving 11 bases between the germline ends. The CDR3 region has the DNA TGCGCCAGCAGCCAACACGACAGGTACTACGAGCAGTACTTC. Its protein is CASSQHDRYYEQYF.

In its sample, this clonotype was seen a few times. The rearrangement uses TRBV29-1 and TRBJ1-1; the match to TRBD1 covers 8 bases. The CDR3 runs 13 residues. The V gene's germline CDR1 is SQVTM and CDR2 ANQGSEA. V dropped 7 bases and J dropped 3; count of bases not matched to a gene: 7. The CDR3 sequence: CSEQQGDYTEAFF. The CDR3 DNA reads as TGCAGCGAACAACAGGGGGATTACACTGAAGCTTTCTTT.

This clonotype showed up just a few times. The CDR3 protein is CASSLVDGYQPQHF. CDR3 sequence (DNA): TGTGCCAGCAGCTTAGTTGACGGGTATCAGCCCCAGCATTTT. V gene TRBV7-2 combines with J gene TRBJ1-5; D is uncertain. Looked up from germline, CDR1 is SGHTA and CDR2 is FQGNSA. The CDR3 is 14 residues long. Trimming stripped 1 base from V and 5 bases from J, with 9 bases between.

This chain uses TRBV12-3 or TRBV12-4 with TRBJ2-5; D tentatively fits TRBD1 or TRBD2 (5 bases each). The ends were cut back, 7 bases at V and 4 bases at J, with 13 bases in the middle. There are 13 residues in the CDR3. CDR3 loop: CASILHGTETQYF. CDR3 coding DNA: TGTGCCAGCATTCTTCACGGGACAGAGACCCAGTACTTC.

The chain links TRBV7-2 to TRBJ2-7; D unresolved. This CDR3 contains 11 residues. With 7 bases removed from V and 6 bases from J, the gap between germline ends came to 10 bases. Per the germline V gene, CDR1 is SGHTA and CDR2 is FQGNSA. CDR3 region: CASTFLSEQYF. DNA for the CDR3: TGTGCCAGCACCTTCCTTTCCGAGCAGTACTTC.

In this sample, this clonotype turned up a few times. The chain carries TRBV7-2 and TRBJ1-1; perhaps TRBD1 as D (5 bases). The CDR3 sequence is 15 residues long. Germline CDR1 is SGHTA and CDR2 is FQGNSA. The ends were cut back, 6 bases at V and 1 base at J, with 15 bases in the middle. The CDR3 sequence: CASSGGYRPNTEAFF. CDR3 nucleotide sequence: TGTGCCAGCAGTGGGGGGTACAGACCGAACACTGAAGCTTTCTTT.

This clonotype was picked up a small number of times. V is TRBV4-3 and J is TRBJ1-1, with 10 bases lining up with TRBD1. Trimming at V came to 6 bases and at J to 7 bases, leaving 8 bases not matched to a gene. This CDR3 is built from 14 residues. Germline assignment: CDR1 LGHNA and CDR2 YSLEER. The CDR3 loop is CASRRGDRGNEAFF. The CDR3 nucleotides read TGCGCCAGCAGACGAGGGGACAGGGGAAATGAAGCTTTCTTT.

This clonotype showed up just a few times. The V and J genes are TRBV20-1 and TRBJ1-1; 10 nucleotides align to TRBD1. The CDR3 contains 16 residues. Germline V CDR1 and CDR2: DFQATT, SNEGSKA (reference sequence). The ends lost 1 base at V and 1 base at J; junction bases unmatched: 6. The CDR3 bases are TGCAGTGCTAGAGGAACGGGACAGGGGAAGAACACTGAAGCTTTCTTT. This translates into CSARGTGQGKNTEAFF.

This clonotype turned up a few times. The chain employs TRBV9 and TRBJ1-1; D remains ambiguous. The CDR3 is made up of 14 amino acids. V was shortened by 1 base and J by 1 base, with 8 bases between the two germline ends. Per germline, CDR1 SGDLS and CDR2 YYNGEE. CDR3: CASSVSIRNTEAFF. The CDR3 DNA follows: TGTGCCAGCAGCGTATCCATTAGGAACACTGAAGCTTTCTTT.

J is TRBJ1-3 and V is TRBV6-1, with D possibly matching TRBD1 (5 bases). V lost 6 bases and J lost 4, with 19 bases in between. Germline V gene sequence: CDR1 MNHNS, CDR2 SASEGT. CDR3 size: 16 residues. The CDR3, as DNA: TGTGCCAGCAGAAACGGGGGGACTCTGGGAGGAAACACCATATATTTT. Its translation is CASRNGGTLGGNTIYF.

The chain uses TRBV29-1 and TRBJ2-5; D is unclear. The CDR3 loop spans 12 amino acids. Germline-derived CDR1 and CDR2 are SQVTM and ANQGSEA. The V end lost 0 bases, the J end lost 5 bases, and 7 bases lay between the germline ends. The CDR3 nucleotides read TGCAGCGTTGAAGAGACTGGGGAGACCCAGTACTTC. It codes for CSVEETGETQYF.

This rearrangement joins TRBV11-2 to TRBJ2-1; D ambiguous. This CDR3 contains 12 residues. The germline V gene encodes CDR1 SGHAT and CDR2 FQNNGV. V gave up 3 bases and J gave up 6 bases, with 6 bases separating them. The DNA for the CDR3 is TGTGCCAGCAGCTTTTCCCCCAATGAGCAGTTCTTC. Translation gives CASSFSPNEQFF.

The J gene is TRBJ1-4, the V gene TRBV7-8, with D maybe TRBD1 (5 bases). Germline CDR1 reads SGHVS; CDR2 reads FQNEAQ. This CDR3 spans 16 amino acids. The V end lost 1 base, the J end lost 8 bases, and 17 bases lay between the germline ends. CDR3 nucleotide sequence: TGTGCCAGCAGCTTAGGGATGACAGTCGGTCAGGAAAAACTGTTTTTT. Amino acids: CASSLGMTVGQEKLFF.

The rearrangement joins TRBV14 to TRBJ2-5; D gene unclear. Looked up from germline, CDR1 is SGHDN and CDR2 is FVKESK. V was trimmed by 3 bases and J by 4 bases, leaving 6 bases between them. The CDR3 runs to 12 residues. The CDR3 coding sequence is TGTGCCAGCAGCCAGCAACTAGAGACCCAGTACTTC. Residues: CASSQQLETQYF. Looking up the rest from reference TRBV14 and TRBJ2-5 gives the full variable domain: EAGVTQFPSHSVIEKGQTVTLRCDPISGHDNLYWYRRVMGKEIKFLLHFVKESKQDESGMPNNRFLAERTGGTYSTLKVQPAELEDSGVYFCASSQQLETQYFGPGTRLLVL.

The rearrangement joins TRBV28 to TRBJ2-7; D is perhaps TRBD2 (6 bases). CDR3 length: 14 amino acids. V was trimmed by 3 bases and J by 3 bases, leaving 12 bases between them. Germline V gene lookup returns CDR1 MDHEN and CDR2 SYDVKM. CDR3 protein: CASSLGGAVYEQYF. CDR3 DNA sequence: TGTGCCAGCAGTTTGGGGGGAGCAGTCTACGAGCAGTACTTC.

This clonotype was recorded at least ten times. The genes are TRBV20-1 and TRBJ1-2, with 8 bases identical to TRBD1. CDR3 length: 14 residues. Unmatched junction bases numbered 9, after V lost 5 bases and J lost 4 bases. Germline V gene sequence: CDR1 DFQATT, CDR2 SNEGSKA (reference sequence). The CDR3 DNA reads TGCAGTGCTGAAACGGACAGGGTCGCCTATGGCTACACCTTC. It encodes CSAETDRVAYGYTF.

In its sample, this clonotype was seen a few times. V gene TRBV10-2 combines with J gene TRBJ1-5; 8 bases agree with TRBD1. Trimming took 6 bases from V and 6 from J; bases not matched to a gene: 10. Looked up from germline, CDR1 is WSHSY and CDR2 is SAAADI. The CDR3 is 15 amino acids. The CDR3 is CASRSQGATVQPQHF. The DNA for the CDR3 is TGCGCCAGCAGATCCCAGGGGGCGACCGTTCAGCCCCAGCATTTT.

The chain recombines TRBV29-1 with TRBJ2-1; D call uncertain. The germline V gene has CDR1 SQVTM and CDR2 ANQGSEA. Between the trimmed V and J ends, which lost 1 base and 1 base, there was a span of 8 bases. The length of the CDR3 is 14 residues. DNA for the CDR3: TGCAGCGTTGAAGTTCTGATATCCTACAATGAGCAGTTCTTC. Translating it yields CSVEVLISYNEQFF.

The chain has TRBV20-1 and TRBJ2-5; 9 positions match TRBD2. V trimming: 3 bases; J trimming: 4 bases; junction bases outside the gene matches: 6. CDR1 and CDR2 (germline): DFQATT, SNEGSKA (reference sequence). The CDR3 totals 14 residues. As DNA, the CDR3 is TGCAGTGCTAGGGGGATAGCGGGAGTAGAGACCCAGTACTTC. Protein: CSARGIAGVETQYF.

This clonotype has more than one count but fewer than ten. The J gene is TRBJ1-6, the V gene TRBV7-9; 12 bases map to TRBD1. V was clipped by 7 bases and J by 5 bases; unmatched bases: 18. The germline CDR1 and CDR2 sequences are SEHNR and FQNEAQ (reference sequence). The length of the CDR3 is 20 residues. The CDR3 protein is CASTFQTGTGGAGDNSPLHF. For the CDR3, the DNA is TGTGCCAGCACCTTCCAGACCGGGACAGGGGGCGCTGGCGATAATTCACCCCTCCACTTT.

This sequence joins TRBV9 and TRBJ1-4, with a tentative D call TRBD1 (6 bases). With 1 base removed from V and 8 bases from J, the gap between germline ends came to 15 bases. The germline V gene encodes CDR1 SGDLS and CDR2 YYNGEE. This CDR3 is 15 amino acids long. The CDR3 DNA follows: TGTGCCAGCAGCGTATTAGGGGGAATTGAAGAAAAACTGTTTTTT. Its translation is CASSVLGGIEEKLFF.

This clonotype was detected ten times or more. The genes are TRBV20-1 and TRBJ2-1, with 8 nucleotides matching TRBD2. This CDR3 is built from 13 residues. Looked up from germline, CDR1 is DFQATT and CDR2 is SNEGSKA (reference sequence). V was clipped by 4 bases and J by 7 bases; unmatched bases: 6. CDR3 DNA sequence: TGCAGTGCTAAGGGGTTAGCGGGGAATGAGCAGTTCTTC. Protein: CSAKGLAGNEQFF.

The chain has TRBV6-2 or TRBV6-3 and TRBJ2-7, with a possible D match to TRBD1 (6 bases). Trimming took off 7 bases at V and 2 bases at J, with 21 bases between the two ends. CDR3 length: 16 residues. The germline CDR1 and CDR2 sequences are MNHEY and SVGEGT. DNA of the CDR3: TGTGCCAGCAATCGGACAGTGGTCTTAACCCCCTACGAGCAGTACTTC. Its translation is CASNRTVVLTPYEQYF.

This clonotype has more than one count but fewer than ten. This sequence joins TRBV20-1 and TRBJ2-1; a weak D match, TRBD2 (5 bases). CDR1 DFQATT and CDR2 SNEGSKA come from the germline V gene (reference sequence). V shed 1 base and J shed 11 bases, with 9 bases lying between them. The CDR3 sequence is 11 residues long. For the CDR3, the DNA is TGCAGTGCTAGAGGGACCGGGAAGCAGTTCTTC. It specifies CSARGTGKQFF.

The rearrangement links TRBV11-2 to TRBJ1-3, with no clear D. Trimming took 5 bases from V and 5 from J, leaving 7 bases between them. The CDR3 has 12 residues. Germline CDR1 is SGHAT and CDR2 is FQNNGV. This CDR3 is CASSPTRNTIYF. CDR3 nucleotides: TGTGCCAGCAGCCCGACCAGAAACACCATATATTTT.

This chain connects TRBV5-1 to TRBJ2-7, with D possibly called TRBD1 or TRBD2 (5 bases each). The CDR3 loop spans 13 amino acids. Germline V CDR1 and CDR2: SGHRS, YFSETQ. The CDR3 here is CASRLGPAYEQYV. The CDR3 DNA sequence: TGCGCCAGCAGATTGGGACCAGCCTACGAGCAGTACGTC.

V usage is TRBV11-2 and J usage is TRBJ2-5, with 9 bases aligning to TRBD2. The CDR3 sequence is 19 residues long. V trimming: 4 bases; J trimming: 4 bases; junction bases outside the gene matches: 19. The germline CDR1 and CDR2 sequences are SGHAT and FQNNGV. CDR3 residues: CASSSSGAGGPVLRETQYF. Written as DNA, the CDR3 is TGTGCCAGCAGCTCCTCTGGGGCGGGAGGGCCGGTTTTGCGAGAGACCCAGTACTTC. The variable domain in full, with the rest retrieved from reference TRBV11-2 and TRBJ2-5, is EAGVAQSPRYKIIEKRQSVAFWCNPISGHATLYWYQQILGQGPKLLIQFQNNGVVDDSQLPKDRFSAERLKGVDSTLKIQPAKLEDSAVYLCASSSSGAGGPVLRETQYFGPGTRLLVL.

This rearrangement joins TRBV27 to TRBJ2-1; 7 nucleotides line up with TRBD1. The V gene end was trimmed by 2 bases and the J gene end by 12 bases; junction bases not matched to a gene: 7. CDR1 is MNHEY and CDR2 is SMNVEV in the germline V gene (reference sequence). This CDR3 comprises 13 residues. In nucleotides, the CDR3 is TGTGCCAGCAGTTTACTTAACAGGGGCCCGCAGTTCTTC. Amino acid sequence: CASSLLNRGPQFF.